This T cell receptor (beta chain) was captured in a study of T cells after yellow fever vaccination. Overall study findings and caveats: After the booster, around 95% of CD4 and 75% to 90% of CD8 primary-response clones were re-detected. A secondary response was less intense yet reached its peak sooner, at day 5 versus 15.

Note on this clonotype: Antigen unknown.

One entry per CDR3 protein, called by TCRdb with MiXCR from the 5' RACE reads. The data hold some 340,000 distinct CDR3 sequences, with roughly 10% observed a single time. Sequencing used CD4+ T cells sorted from PBMCs, obtained 45 days after the yellow fever booster vaccination. The clonotype originates from a man aged 18 to 29 who received the YFV17D yellow fever vaccine.

CDR3 bases: TGTGCCAGCAGCCCCCCAGGGTGGGTTAATACGCAGTATTTT. Amino acid sequence: CASSPPGWVNTQYF. V and J are TRBV3-1 and TRBJ2-3, with D possibly being TRBD1 (5 bases). The germline gives CDR1 LGHDT, CDR2 YNNKEL (reference sequence). V lost 4 bases to trimming and J lost 7 bases, with 15 bases between them. The CDR3 runs 14 residues.